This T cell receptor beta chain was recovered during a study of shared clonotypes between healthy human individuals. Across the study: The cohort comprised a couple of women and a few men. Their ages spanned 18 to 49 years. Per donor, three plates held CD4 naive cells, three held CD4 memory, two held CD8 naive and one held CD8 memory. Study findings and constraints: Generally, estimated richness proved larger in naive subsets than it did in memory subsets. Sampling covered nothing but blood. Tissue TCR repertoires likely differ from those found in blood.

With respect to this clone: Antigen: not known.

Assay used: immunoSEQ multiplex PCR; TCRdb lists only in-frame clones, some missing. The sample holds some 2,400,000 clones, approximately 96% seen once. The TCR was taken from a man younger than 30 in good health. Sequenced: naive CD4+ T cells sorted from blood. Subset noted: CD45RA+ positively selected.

For the CDR3, the DNA is TGCGCCAGCAGCCAAGACGAAGCGGGGGTTTCCACCGGGGAGCTGTTTTTT. Protein product: CASSQDEAGVSTGELFF. The chain is built from TRBV4-1 and TRBJ2-2; 8 bases fit TRBD2. The CDR3 has 17 residues. Germline values: CDR1 MGHRA, CDR2 YSYEKL. Trimming cost V 0 bases and J 4 bases; bases outside gene matches: 7.